This TCR beta chain was sequenced for a study of blood T cell repertoires in COVID-19. At the level of the study: Samples taken during acute and convalescent COVID-19 were collected in the United States, Italy and Spain. Nucleic acid was either cDNA or gDNA, and it came from T cells, B-cell-depleted T cells, or PBMCs.

Per the original data handling: Amplification of reference gene primers provided the estimated nucleated cell counts. The repertoire was sequenced with immunoSEQ multiplex PCR; TCRdb's copy has only in-frame clones and lacks some. V and J calls plus clone size are reproduced from that table; the DNA served to infer D and trimming. This sample has about 170,000 clones, with 84% found just once. In Seattle, patients joined the study during active infection and were tracked longitudinally. The origin of this receptor is a woman aged 65 to 85 with COVID-19, enrolled during active disease. The sequenced sample consisted of peripheral blood.

CDR3 sequence: CASSQDTHPTDTQYF. The CDR3 coding sequence is TGTGCCAGCAGTCAGGACACCCACCCCACAGATACGCAGTATTTT. V usage is TRBV5-4 and J usage is TRBJ2-3; a possible D gene is TRBD1 (5 bases). The CDR3 is made up of 15 amino acids. V lost 5 bases and J lost 2, with 15 bases in between. The germline gives CDR1 SGHNT, CDR2 YYREEE (reference sequence).